This is a list of T cell receptor beta chains from one sample in a study of shared clonotypes between healthy human individuals. Profiling relied on immunoSEQ multiplex PCR, and the TCRdb table lists in-frame clones only, not all of them. The sample has about 2.1 million clones; 80% to 95% are singletons. Input material: naive CD8+ T cells from PBMCs. The source of these receptors is a man younger than 35 in good health. Some clones in this sample may be carry-over from other donors' samples. CDR3s include the opening cysteine and the closing phenylalanine or tryptophan. D genes are given only for firm matches. Size tells how often a clone was seen (once, few, many) or the class of an expanded clone, and some rows leave it out.

TRBV10-3,.,.,TRBJ2-7,TGTGCCATCAGTGCCTCCCTCTCCTACGAGCAGTACTTC,CAISASLSYEQYF
TRBV6-5,.,.,TRBJ1-3,TGTGCCAGCGGGAAAGGAAACACCATATATTTT,CASGKGNTIYF
TRBV7-8,.,.,TRBJ2-7,TGTGCCAGCAGCTTAGGAGAGGTTCGGGCGACATACGAGCAGTACTTC,CASSLGEVRATYEQYF
TRBV30,.,.,TRBJ2-3,TGTGCCTGGACAACTAGACGGGCAGATACGCAGTATTTT,CAWTTRRADTQYF
TRBV27,.,.,TRBJ2-7,TGTGCCAGCAGCACCTCGGGACACCCCCGCGAGCAGTACTTC,CASSTSGHPREQYF
TRBV5-6,.,.,TRBJ2-5,TGTGCCAGCAGCGGGCGACAGTGGGAGACCCAGTACTTC,CASSGRQWETQYF
TRBV15,few,.,TRBJ1-5,TGTGCCACCAGCAGTGCGTTTAATCAGCCCCAGCATTTT,CATSSAFNQPQHF
TRBV13,.,.,TRBJ1-2,TGTGCCAGCAGTTTACCTACCTGGGATCGGGGCTACACCTTC,CASSLPTWDRGYTF
TRBV6-6,.,.,TRBJ2-3,TGTGCCAGCAGTTATTTAAGGAGGGCGACAGATACGCAGTATTTT,CASSYLRRATDTQYF
TRBV13,.,TRBD1,TRBJ2-7,TGTGCCACCATCCCCAGACAGGGCGAGCAGTACTTC,CATIPRQGEQYF
TRBV5-4,.,TRBD1,TRBJ2-5,TGTGCCAGCAGCTTGGATGGGTTTAGGACAGGGAATCCGGAGGCCCAGTACTTC,CASSLDGFRTGNPEAQYF
TRBV6-7,.,.,TRBJ1-4,TGTGCCAGCAGCGTAGGACGGCCTAATGAAAAACTGTTTTTT,CASSVGRPNEKLFF
TRBV30,.,TRBD2,TRBJ2-3,TGTGCCTGGAGCCACCGACTAGCGGGCGATGGCACAGATACGCAGTATTTT,CAWSHRLAGDGTDTQYF
TRBV19,.,TRBD2,TRBJ2-3,TGTGCCAGTAGTATCACAGCGGGGATCACAGATACGCAGTATTTT,CASSITAGITDTQYF
TRBV4-2,.,TRBD1,TRBJ1-1,TGTGCCAGCAGTTTCAGGGGGCTGAACACTGAAGCTTTCTTT,CASSFRGLNTEAFF
TRBV6-4,.,.,TRBJ2-2,TGTGCCAGCAGTGACTGGGAAACCGGGGAGCTGTTTTTT,CASSDWETGELFF
TRBV7-9,.,TRBD1,TRBJ2-7,TGTGCCAGCAGCGCCGGGGCAGGGGGCGGATACGAGCAGTACTTC,CASSAGAGGGYEQYF
TRBV13,.,.,TRBJ2-7,TGTGCCAGCAGCCCCAGGGGTAGCTCCTACGAGCAGTACTTC,CASSPRGSSYEQYF
TRBV15,.,.,TRBJ1-5,TGTGCCACCAGCCTGAGCGGGGAAGGCAATCAGCCCCAGCATTTT,CATSLSGEGNQPQHF
TRBV6-6,few,TRBD1,TRBJ1-5,TGTGCCAGCAGTTACGACAGGGTCGATCAGCCCCAGCATTTT,CASSYDRVDQPQHF
TRBV28,.,.,TRBJ1-2,TGTGCCAGCAGCCCAAGAATACAGGACTACTATGGCTACACCTTC,CASSPRIQDYYGYTF
TRBV27,.,TRBD2,TRBJ2-1,TGTGCCAGCATGCCCTGGGGGGGTGAACAGTTCTTC,CASMPWGGEQFF
TRBV19,.,TRBD1,TRBJ2-7,TGTGCCAGTAGTACCGTCAGGGGGCCTTCCTACGAGCAGTACTTC,CASSTVRGPSYEQYF
TRBV10-3,.,.,TRBJ2-2,TGTGCCACCGCTCCGATTGTAGAGACCGGGGAGCTGTTTTTT,CATAPIVETGELFF
TRBV9,once,.,TRBJ2-7,TGTGCCAGCAGCCACAGTAGGACAACCATGGGGACCTACGAGCAGTACTTC,CASSHSRTTMGTYEQYF
TRBV6-5,.,.,TRBJ2-2,TGTGCCAGCAGCCCTCAGAACACCGGGGAGCTGTTTTTT,CASSPQNTGELFF
TRBV11-2,.,.,TRBJ2-7,TGTGCCAGCAGCTTAGACCCAGGGTCCTACGAGCAGTACTTC,CASSLDPGSYEQYF
TRBV10-2,.,TRBD1,TRBJ1-2,TGCGCCTGCTGGGACAGGGGAGTTGGCTACACCTTC,CACWDRGVGYTF
TRBV19,.,.,TRBJ2-7,TGTGCCAGTATCGCGGACAACTCCTACGAGCAGTACTTC,CASIADNSYEQYF
TRBV10-3,.,.,TRBJ1-5,TGTGCCATCAGTGAGTCCGACAGTGACAATCAGCCCCAGCATTTT,CAISESDSDNQPQHF
TRBV28,.,TRBD2,TRBJ2-5,TGTGCCAGCAGTAGACTAGCGGAACAAGAGACCCAGTACTTC,CASSRLAEQETQYF
TRBV11-2,.,TRBD2,TRBJ2-1,TGTGCCAGCCAAGCGGGAGTCTCCTACAATGAGCAGTTCTTC,CASQAGVSYNEQFF
TRBV5-1,.,.,TRBJ2-3,TGCGCCAGCAGCTCGTTGACGGACCTCACAGATACGCAGTATTTT,CASSSLTDLTDTQYF
TRBV14,.,TRBD1,TRBJ2-7,TGTGCCAGCAGCCAAAGACAGGGGGTTACCTACGAGCAGTACTTC,CASSQRQGVTYEQYF
TRBV19,.,.,TRBJ2-7,TGTGCCAGTAGTCCGGGGACTGGTAGCTCCTACGAGCAGTACTTC,CASSPGTGSSYEQYF
TRBV7-8,once,.,TRBJ2-7,TGTGCCAGCAGCTTAAGAGCTCCAGGCCACGAGCAGTACTTC,CASSLRAPGHEQYF
TRBV27,.,TRBD2,TRBJ2-2,TGTGCCAGCAGTAGAATAGCGGGAGATATGGCCGGGGAGCTGTTTTTT,CASSRIAGDMAGELFF
TRBV9,.,TRBD1,TRBJ2-2,TGTGCCAGCAGCGATAAACAGGGGGCGAACACCGGGGAGCTGTTTTTT,CASSDKQGANTGELFF
TRBV19,.,.,TRBJ2-3,TGTGCCAGTAGTGCCTATGTGGGAAGCACAGATACGCAGTATTTT,CASSAYVGSTDTQYF
TRBV9,once,.,TRBJ2-3,TGTGCCAGCAGTGATAGCGGAAGTACTAGCACAGATACGCAGTATTTT,CASSDSGSTSTDTQYF